This TCR beta chain was identified in a study of blood T cells in healthy people across ages. Study observations and caveats: With age, beta diversity per million T cells declined roughly linearly, significantly by 30 to 40. A conclusive naive versus antigen-experienced comparison was prevented by the unsorted PBMCs. In long-lived donors, naive CD4+ cell counts and diversity exceeded those of aged donors.

The CDR3 is made up of 15 amino acids. Per germline, CDR1 KGHSH and CDR2 LQKENI. V was shortened by 5 bases and J by 0 bases, with 11 bases between the two germline ends. A second PCR, run for roughly 6 to 11 cycles, used a sample-barcoded 5' primer plus a J-beta primer mix. Each of the samples gave a minimum of 2.5 million paired-end reads that contained CDR3. TCRdb re-called the 5' RACE reads through MiXCR, storing one row per CDR3 protein. The table has about 1.6 million distinct CDR3 sequences, 34% seen once. A few counts support this clonotype. Its cognate antigen is unknown. The sequence derives from a woman in her twenties or thirties in good health. Specimen: blood. This chain joins TRBV18 and TRBJ2-1; unclear D gene. The CDR3 region has the DNA TGTGCCAGCTCAACGCAGTCCAGCTCCTACAATGAGCAGTTCTTC. Protein sequence: CASSTQSSSYNEQFF.